This T cell receptor (beta chain) was captured in a study of OX40 agonist ivuxolimab in advanced cancers. Whole-study context: Dose-escalation subjects each had hepatocellular carcinoma, melanoma, renal cell or head and neck cancer.

Study-level results: Among the lowest peripheral clonal expansion occurred in 0.1-3.0 mg/kg partial responders. Blood T cells, both CD4+ and CD8+, expanded clonally by week 6 at 0.1 to 3.0 mg/kg.

Clones were read by immunoSEQ multiplex PCR, and TCRdb kept only the in-frame ones, dropping some. The sample records 15,000 to 20,000 clones, about 91% being singletons. A note on this clone: Its antigen is not known.

V was clipped by 4 bases and J by 2 bases; unmatched bases: 3. This CDR3 spans 13 amino acids. Germline lookup yields CDR1 SGDLS and CDR2 YYNGEE. The genes are TRBV9 and TRBJ2-7; TRBD1 matches at 7 bases. Specimen: CD4+ or CD8+ T cells sorted from blood, collected in a trial of the OX40 agonist ivuxolimab. The sequence was obtained from an adult with an advanced solid tumor such as melanoma, head and neck, liver or kidney cancer. DNA for the CDR3: TGTGCCAGCAGCCAGGGGGACGCCTACGAGCAGTACTTC. Encoded protein: CASSQGDAYEQYF.